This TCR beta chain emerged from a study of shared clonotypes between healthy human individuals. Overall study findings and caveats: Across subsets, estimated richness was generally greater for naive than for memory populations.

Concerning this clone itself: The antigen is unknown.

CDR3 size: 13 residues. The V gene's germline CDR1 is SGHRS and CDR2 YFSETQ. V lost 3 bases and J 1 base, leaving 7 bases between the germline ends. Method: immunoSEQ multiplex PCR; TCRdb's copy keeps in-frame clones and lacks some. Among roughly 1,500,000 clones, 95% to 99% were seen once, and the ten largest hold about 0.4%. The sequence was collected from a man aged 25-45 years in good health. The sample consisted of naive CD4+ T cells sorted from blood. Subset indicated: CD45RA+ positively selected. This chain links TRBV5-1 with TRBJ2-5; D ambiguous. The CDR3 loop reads CASSSLFQETQYF. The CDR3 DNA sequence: TGCGCCAGCAGCTCCCTTTTCCAAGAGACCCAGTACTTC.